These 13 T cell receptor beta chains originate from one sample sequenced in a study of blood T cell repertoires in COVID-19. Generated by immunoSEQ multiplex PCR, the TCRdb table keeps only in-frame clones and is missing some. In the table there are approximately 220,000 clones, about 86% of which are singletons. The specimen was PBMCs or T cells enriched from blood (not recorded which). The origin of the receptors is a woman between 40 and 50 years old with acute COVID-19.

The V and J genes are TRBV7-6 and TRBJ1-1, with D possibly TRBD1 on 5 matching bases. V was clipped by 8 bases and J by 1 base, with 8 bases between them. Per the germline V gene, CDR1 is SGHVS and CDR2 is FNYEAQ. The CDR3 extends over 12 amino acids. CDR3 nucleotide sequence: TGTGCCAGCGGGGGGAGGAACACTGAAGCTTTCTTT. Translation: CASGGRNTEAFF.

The sample holds one count of this clone. The CDR3 loop is CASSLAPGYEAFF. In nucleotides, the CDR3 is TGTGCCAGCAGCTTAGCCCCAGGTTATGAAGCTTTCTTT. The rearrangement joins TRBV11-3 to TRBJ1-1; unclear D gene. CDR3 length: 13 amino acids. CDR1 is SGHNT and CDR2 is YENEEA in the germline V gene. The V end was cut by 1 base, the J end by 7 bases, with 10 bases between. The full variable domain, its missing parts supplied by reference TRBV11-3 and TRBJ1-1, is EAGVVQSPRYKIIEKKQPVAFWCNPISGHNTLYWYLQNLGQGPELLIRYENEEAVDDSQLPKDRFSAERLKGVDSTLKIQPAELGDSAVYLCASSLAPGYEAFFGQGTRLTVV.

V usage is TRBV7-3 and J usage is TRBJ2-2, with a possible D match to TRBD2 (6 bases). The CDR3 sequence is 15 residues long. Germline V lookup: CDR1 SGHTA, CDR2 FQGTGA. V shed 3 bases and J shed 1 base, with 9 bases lying between them. This CDR3 is CASSFNGGNTGELFF. CDR3 DNA sequence: TGTGCCAGCAGCTTTAACGGGGGGAACACCGGGGAGCTGTTTTTT.

This chain uses TRBV30 with TRBJ2-3, with D possibly matching TRBD2 (6 bases). V dropped 2 bases and J dropped 5 bases, with 14 bases sitting between them. This CDR3 is 14 amino acids long. Germline-derived CDR1 and CDR2 are GTSNPN and SVGIG (reference sequence). The CDR3 loop is CAWSLTGAGDTQYF. CDR3 nucleotide sequence: TGTGCCTGGAGTCTGACGGGAGCTGGAGATACGCAGTATTTT. Supplemented by reference TRBV30 and TRBJ2-3, the full variable domain reads SQTIHQWPATLVQPVGSPLSLECTVEGTSNPNLYWYRQAAGRGLQLLFYSVGIGQISSEVPQNLSASRPQDRQFILSSKKLLLSDSGFYLCAWSLTGAGDTQYFGPGTRLTVL.

The chain uses TRBV28 and TRBJ1-5, with TRBD1 matching 8 bases. The CDR3 covers 16 residues. Germline CDR1 and CDR2: MDHEN and SYDVKM. After removal of 6 bases from V and 2 bases from J, the junction contained 9 bases not matched to a gene. The CDR3 nucleotides are TGTGCCAGCAGGAAGACAGGGGTGGGTGGCAATCAGCCCCAGCATTTT. It codes for CASRKTGVGGNQPQHF.

V is TRBV20-1 and J is TRBJ2-3, with unresolved D. This CDR3 is 11 amino acids long. Germline CDR1 reads DFQATT; CDR2 reads SNEGSKA (reference sequence). Between the trimmed V and J ends, which lost 4 bases and 6 bases, there was a span of 8 bases. CDR3 nucleotides: TGCAGTGCTACCCCTCGGGATACGCAGTATTTT. Its translation: CSATPRDTQYF.

The CDR3: CASSLGLAGTYNEQFF. The CDR3, as DNA: TGTGCCAGCAGCCTCGGACTAGCGGGGACCTACAATGAGCAGTTCTTC. The V call is TRBV7-3, the J call TRBJ2-1, with 12 bases matching TRBD2. Germline V gene lookup returns CDR1 SGHTA and CDR2 FQGTGA. The CDR3 consists of 16 residues. The trim removed 5 bases at V and 2 bases at J, leaving 4 bases unmatched.

The chain uses TRBV6-5 and TRBJ1-2, with D perhaps TRBD1 (6 bases). With 4 bases removed from V and 7 bases from J, the gap between germline ends came to 10 bases. The germline CDR1 and CDR2 sequences are MNHEY and SVGAGI. The CDR3 runs to 12 residues. The DNA for the CDR3 is TGTGCCAGCAGTTCGGGGGGCGGTGGCTACACCTTC. It encodes CASSSGGGGYTF.

The chain is built from TRBV3-1 (or the pseudogene TRBV3-2) and TRBJ1-5; 9 bases fit TRBD1. Germline assignment: CDR1 LGHDT and CDR2 YNNKEL (reference sequence). The CDR3 has 15 amino acids. V shed 1 base, J shed 6 bases, and the junction held 4 bases outside the gene matches. The CDR3: CASSQAGQGSQPQHF. CDR3 nucleotides: TGTGCCAGCAGCCAAGCGGGACAGGGAAGTCAGCCCCAGCATTTT.

This clone was detected many times. This chain uses TRBV13 with TRBJ2-2; D perhaps matches TRBD2 (6 bases). Per the germline V gene, CDR1 is PRHDT and CDR2 is FYEKMQ (reference sequence). The CDR3 spans 16 residues. The V and J ends lost 2 bases and 0 bases respectively, with 10 bases between them. CDR3 sequence reads: CASSLRAGTNTGELFF. The DNA of the CDR3 is TGTGCCAGCAGCTTAAGGGCGGGGACGAACACCGGGGAGCTGTTTTTT. Drawing the rest from reference TRBV13 and TRBJ2-2, the complete variable domain is AAGVIQSPRHLIKEKRETATLKCYPIPRHDTVYWYQQGPGQDPQFLISFYEKMQSDKGSIPDRFSAQQFSDYHSELNMSSLELGDSALYFCASSLRAGTNTGELFFGEGSRLTVL.

This clone showed up many times. CDR3 residues: CASSPSDRPNNSPLHF. DNA for the CDR3: TGTGCCAGTAGTCCCTCCGACAGACCAAATAATTCACCCCTCCACTTT. The chain is built from TRBV19 and TRBJ1-6; D is perhaps TRBD1 (5 bases). CDR3 length equals 16 residues. V was pared by 5 bases and J by 5 bases, with 16 bases between. Germline CDR1 and CDR2: LNHDA and SQIVND (reference sequence). The variable domain in full, with the rest retrieved from reference TRBV19 and TRBJ1-6, is DGGITQSPKYLFRKEGQNVTLSCEQNLNHDAMYWYRQDPGQGLRLIYYSQIVNDFQKGDIAEGYSVSREKKESFPLTVTSAQKNPTAFYLCASSPSDRPNNSPLHFGNGTRLTVT.

V is TRBV9 and J is TRBJ2-1, with TRBD2 matching over 7 bases. The CDR3 is made up of 16 amino acids. CDR1 and CDR2 (germline): SGDLS, YYNGEE. V was pared by 0 bases and J by 13 bases, with 16 bases of the junction left unmatched. The CDR3 region has the DNA TGTGCCAGCAGCGTAGTGGAAAGACCTCCCGGGGGGAGTCAGTTCTTC. Its protein product is CASSVVERPPGGSQFF.

The gene calls are TRBV19 and TRBJ1-5, with D uncertain. Germline CDR1 and CDR2: LNHDA and SQIVND (reference sequence). The CDR3 spans 12 residues. Trimming left V 3 bases short and J 5 bases short, with 5 bases between. CDR3 in amino acids: CASSIGYQPQHF. The CDR3 coding sequence is TGTGCCAGTAGTATCGGTTATCAGCCCCAGCATTTT.